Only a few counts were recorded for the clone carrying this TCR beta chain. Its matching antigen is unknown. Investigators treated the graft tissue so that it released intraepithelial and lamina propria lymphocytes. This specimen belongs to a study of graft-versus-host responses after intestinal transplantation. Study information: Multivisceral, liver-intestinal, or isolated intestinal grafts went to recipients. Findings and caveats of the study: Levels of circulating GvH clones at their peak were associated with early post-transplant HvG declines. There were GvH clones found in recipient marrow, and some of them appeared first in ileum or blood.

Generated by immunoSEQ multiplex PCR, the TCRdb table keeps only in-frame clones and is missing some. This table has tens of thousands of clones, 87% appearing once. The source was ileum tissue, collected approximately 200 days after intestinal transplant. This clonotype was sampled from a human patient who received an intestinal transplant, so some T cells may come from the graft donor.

In DNA form, the CDR3 reads TGTGCCAGCAGCTTAGGGACTCAATCCACAGATACGCAGTATTTT. Its translation is CASSLGTQSTDTQYF. The chain joins TRBV7-7 to TRBJ2-3; possibly TRBD2 for D (5 bases). Germline V CDR1 and CDR2: SSHAT, FNYEAQ (reference sequence). V lost 1 base and J 2 bases, leaving 10 bases between the germline ends. This CDR3 comprises 15 residues.